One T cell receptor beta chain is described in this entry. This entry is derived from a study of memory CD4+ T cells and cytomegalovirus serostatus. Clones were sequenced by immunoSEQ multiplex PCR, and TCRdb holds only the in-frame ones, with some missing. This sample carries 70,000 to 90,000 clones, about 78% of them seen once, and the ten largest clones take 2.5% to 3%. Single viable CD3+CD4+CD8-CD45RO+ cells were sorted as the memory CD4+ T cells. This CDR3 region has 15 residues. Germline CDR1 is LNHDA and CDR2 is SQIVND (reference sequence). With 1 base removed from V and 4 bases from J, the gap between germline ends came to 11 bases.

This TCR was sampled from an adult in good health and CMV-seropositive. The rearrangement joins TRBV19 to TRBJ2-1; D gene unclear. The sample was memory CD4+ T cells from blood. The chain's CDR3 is CASSIGRIVYNEQFF. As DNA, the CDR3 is TGTGCCAGTAGTATAGGCAGGATTGTATACAATGAGCAGTTCTTC.